The 28 T cell receptor beta chains listed next were all sequenced from one sample in a study of blood T cell repertoires in COVID-19. Clones were sequenced by immunoSEQ multiplex PCR, and TCRdb holds only the in-frame ones, with some missing. There are over 95,000 clones in the sample; more than 80% occur only once, and more than 5% lies in the top ten. The specimen sequenced was peripheral blood. The source is a woman aged 55-69 years with COVID-19, enrolled during active disease.

V gene TRBV19 combines with J gene TRBJ2-7, with D possibly being TRBD2 (6 bases). CDR1 and CDR2 (germline): LNHDA, SQIVND (reference sequence). V gave up 6 bases and J gave up 2 bases, with 14 bases separating them. This CDR3 region has 14 residues. In nucleotides, the CDR3 is TGTGCCAGTAGGTCGATCGGAGGGACCTACGAGCAGTACTTC. It encodes CASRSIGGTYEQYF.

This chain connects TRBV28 to TRBJ1-1; possible D gene TRBD1, 6 bases. The CDR3 is 15 residues long. V shed 5 bases and J shed 1 base, with 14 bases lying between them. Germline values: CDR1 MDHEN, CDR2 SYDVKM. The CDR3 sequence is CASSQGGHPNTEAFF. The DNA for the CDR3 is TGTGCCAGCAGTCAAGGGGGACACCCGAACACTGAAGCTTTCTTT.

The chain joins TRBV6-5 to TRBJ2-7; 11 nucleotides align to TRBD1. The CDR3 extends over 14 amino acids. Germline CDR1 reads MNHEY; CDR2 reads SVGAGI. V was pared by 6 bases and J by 4 bases, with 5 bases of the junction left unmatched. This chain's CDR3 is CASRRDRGIYEQYF. DNA for the CDR3: TGTGCCAGCAGGAGGGACAGGGGGATATACGAGCAGTACTTC.

This clone was counted between two and nine times. The chain joins TRBV7-8 to TRBJ1-2, with D perhaps TRBD1 (6 bases). Germline V lookup: CDR1 SGHVS, CDR2 FQNEAQ. V gave up 1 base and J gave up 2 bases, with 14 bases separating them. The CDR3 length is 16 residues. Written as DNA, the CDR3 is TGTGCCAGCAGCTTAGTGGGGGGGCTCATGAACTATGGCTACACCTTC. Translating gives CASSLVGGLMNYGYTF. Complete variable domain (other parts from reference TRBV7-8 and TRBJ1-2): GAGVSQSPRYKVAKRGQDVALRCDPISGHVSLFWYQQALGQGPEFLTYFQNEAQLDKSGLPSDRFFAERPEGSVSTLKIQRTQQEDSAVYLCASSLVGGLMNYGYTFGSGTRLTVV.

J is TRBJ2-7 and V is TRBV4-2; D gene unclear. This CDR3 is built from 15 residues. Trimming took off 0 bases at V and 1 base at J, with 10 bases between the two ends. Germline CDR1 is LGHNA and CDR2 is YNFKEQ. The CDR3 loop is CASSQDLLESYEQYF. In DNA form, the CDR3 reads TGTGCCAGCAGCCAAGATCTCCTAGAATCCTACGAGCAGTACTTC.

The rearrangement uses TRBV7-2 and TRBJ1-2; 9 nucleotides line up with TRBD1. The CDR3 runs 14 residues. Germline loops: CDR1 SGHTA, CDR2 FQGNSA. V shed 4 bases, J shed 9 bases, and the junction held 9 bases outside the gene matches. CDR3 amino acids: CASSSYPGQGRYTF. The CDR3 DNA reads as TGTGCCAGCAGCTCTTACCCGGGACAGGGTCGCTACACCTTC. The full variable domain, completed using reference TRBV7-2 and TRBJ1-2, is GAGVSQSPSNKVTEKGKDVELRCDPISGHTALYWYRQSLGQGLEFLIYFQGNSAPDKSGLPSDRFSAERTGGSVSTLTIQRTQQEDSAVYLCASSSYPGQGRYTFGSGTRLTVV.

This chain joins TRBV6-1 and TRBJ1-3; no reliable D call. V lost 2 bases to trimming and J lost 2 bases, with 10 bases between them. The CDR3 has 15 residues. The germline CDR1 and CDR2 sequences are MNHNS and SASEGT. The CDR3 sequence: CASSENLGAGNTIYF. The CDR3 DNA sequence: TGTGCCAGCAGTGAAAATTTGGGCGCTGGAAACACCATATATTTT.

V is TRBV9 and J is TRBJ1-1, with D possibly matching TRBD1 (5 bases). This CDR3 contains 12 residues. Germline V gives CDR1 SGDLS, CDR2 YYNGEE. V was cut by 5 bases and J by 8 bases, with 13 bases left in between. CDR3 DNA: TGTGCCAGCAGAAACCCCTCAGGGGAAGCTTTCTTT. It is translated as CASRNPSGEAFF.

The chain combines TRBV4-2 with TRBJ1-4; 7 bases are a match to TRBD1. Germline trimming cut 4 bases from V and 4 bases from J; bases unmatched to any gene: 6. Germline loops: CDR1 LGHNA, CDR2 YNFKEQ. The CDR3 sequence is 15 residues long. CDR3 residues: CASSPHRGSNEKLFF. Here the CDR3 DNA reads TGTGCCAGCAGCCCACACAGGGGAAGTAATGAAAAACTGTTTTTT.

The chain links TRBV24-1 to TRBJ1-2; unclear D gene. Germline CDR1 is KGHDR and CDR2 is SFDVKD. V was clipped by 2 bases and J by 8 bases, with 8 bases between them. CDR3 length equals 12 residues. The CDR3 loop reads CATSDSDWGYTF. For the CDR3, the DNA is TGTGCCACCAGTGATTCGGACTGGGGCTACACCTTC.

This clone was detected only once. The chain employs TRBV11-3 and TRBJ2-7, with 8 bases that match TRBD1. CDR1 SGHNT and CDR2 YENEEA come from the germline V gene. Trimming removed 3 bases from V and 6 bases from J; junction bases left unmatched: 7. The CDR3 consists of 14 residues. For the CDR3, the DNA is TGTGCCAGCAGCTTTCGACAGGGGAACGGCGAGCAGTACTTC. This gives the protein CASSFRQGNGEQYF.

The chain recombines TRBV28 with TRBJ1-2; D call uncertain. Trimming shortened V by 7 bases and J by 3 bases, and 12 bases separated the two germline ends. The CDR3 contains 13 residues. Germline V CDR1 and CDR2: MDHEN, SYDVKM. The DNA of the CDR3 is TGTGCCAGCAAAGAGGTGGCGGACTATGGCTACACCTTC. Protein: CASKEVADYGYTF.

The chain joins TRBV5-4 to TRBJ2-5; 16 bases match TRBD2. CDR1 SGHNT and CDR2 YYREEE come from the germline V gene (reference sequence). The length of the CDR3 is 17 residues. Germline trimming cut 3 bases from V and 7 bases from J; bases unmatched to any gene: 9. Here the CDR3 DNA reads TGTGCCAGCAGCTCCGGGACTAGCGGGGGGGCCTGGGGGACCCAGTACTTC. Residues: CASSSGTSGGAWGTQYF. Variable domain in full (rest from reference TRBV5-4 and TRBJ2-5): ETGVTQSPTHLIKTRGQQVTLRCSSQSGHNTVSWYQQALGQGPQFIFQYYREEENGRGNFPPRFSGLQFPNYSSELNVNALELDDSALYLCASSSGTSGGAWGTQYFGPGTRLLVL.

In DNA, the CDR3 is TGTGCCAGCAGTGCACTCCTTTACGGGGTATACACCGGGGAGCTGTTTTTT. It specifies CASSALLYGVYTGELFF. The rearrangement uses TRBV2 and TRBJ2-2, with D perhaps TRBD2 (5 bases). The germline V gene encodes CDR1 SNHLY and CDR2 FYNNEI. This CDR3 spans 17 amino acids. V lost 4 bases to trimming and J lost 3 bases, with 18 bases between them.

The V gene is TRBV10-3, the J gene TRBJ2-7; D may be TRBD1 (5 bases). Between the trimmed V and J ends, which lost 0 bases and 5 bases, there was a span of 14 bases. Germline V gene data show CDR1 as ENHRY and CDR2 as SYGVKD. The CDR3 sequence is 15 residues long. The CDR3 nucleotides are TGTGCCATCAGTGAGTCGAGTCAGGGATCAAACGAGCAGTACTTC. Its protein is CAISESSQGSNEQYF.

The genes are TRBV7-7 and TRBJ2-1, with D perhaps TRBD2 (7 bases). CDR1 SSHAT and CDR2 FNYEAQ come from the germline V gene (reference sequence). The CDR3 has 17 amino acids. V was pared by 5 bases and J by 3 bases, with 20 bases between. CDR3 sequence: CASSPWRGPQGYNEQFF. Written as DNA, the CDR3 is TGTGCCAGCAGCCCTTGGCGGGGGCCTCAGGGCTACAATGAGCAGTTCTTC. The full variable domain, in which reference TRBV7-7 and TRBJ2-1 provide the parts outside the CDR3, is GAGVSQSPRYKVTKRGQDVTLRCDPISSHATLYWYQQALGQGPEFLTYFNYEAQPDKSGLPSDRFSAERPEGSISTLTIQRTEQRDSAMYRCASSPWRGPQGYNEQFFGPGTRLTVL.

This chain links TRBV3-1 (or the pseudogene TRBV3-2) with TRBJ1-2; unclear D gene. Germline CDR1 reads LGHDT; CDR2 reads YNNKEL (reference sequence). Trimming cost V 1 base and J 5 bases, with 5 bases left between them. This CDR3 has 12 residues. The DNA for the CDR3 is TGTGCCAGCAGCCAAGTTGAGTATGGCTACACCTTC. Translated: CASSQVEYGYTF.

The rearrangement links TRBV7-9 to TRBJ1-3; perhaps TRBD1 as D (5 bases). Germline V gives CDR1 SEHNR, CDR2 FQNEAQ (reference sequence). The CDR3 covers 17 residues. The V end was cut by 5 bases, the J end by 0 bases, with 17 bases between. The CDR3 reads CASSPAIIQGSGNTIYF. The CDR3, as DNA: TGTGCCAGCAGCCCAGCGATCATCCAGGGCTCTGGAAACACCATATATTTT.

V and J are TRBV5-1 and TRBJ1-4, with D tentatively TRBD1 (5 bases). Germline V CDR1 and CDR2: SGHRS, YFSETQ. This CDR3 region has 15 residues. Trimming cost V 0 bases and J 8 bases, with 14 bases left between them. Here the CDR3 DNA reads TGCGCCAGCAGCTTGGTTGGACAAATGACGGAAAAACTGTTTTTT. Residues: CASSLVGQMTEKLFF.

The rearrangement joins TRBV27 to TRBJ1-2, with 9 bases lining up with TRBD1. The trim removed 6 bases at V and 8 bases at J, leaving 4 bases unmatched. The germline gives CDR1 MNHEY, CDR2 SMNVEV (reference sequence). The CDR3 has 12 residues. CDR3 region: CASRGQGPGYTF. The CDR3 region has the DNA TGTGCCAGCAGGGGACAGGGCCCGGGCTACACCTTC.

The chain couples TRBV6-5 to TRBJ2-2, with 7 bases identical to TRBD2. V lost 3 bases to trimming and J lost 5 bases; unmatched junction nucleotides: 3. CDR1 MNHEY and CDR2 SVGAGI come from the germline V gene. The CDR3 has 14 residues. The CDR3 sequence: CASSYLGGTGELFF. The CDR3 DNA reads as TGTGCCAGCAGTTATCTCGGGGGGACCGGGGAGCTGTTTTTT.

CDR3 protein: CASSLADRGFGYTF. The CDR3 nucleotides read TGTGCCAGCAGCTTGGCCGACAGGGGGTTTGGCTACACCTTC. The V gene is TRBV5-6, the J gene TRBJ1-2; 9 bases are a match to TRBD1. Germline CDR1 and CDR2: SGHDT and YYEEEE. V was clipped by 0 bases and J by 7 bases; unmatched bases: 4. CDR3 length: 14 amino acids.

V usage is TRBV19 and J usage is TRBJ1-1; D is undetermined. The CDR3 is 15 amino acids. V lost 7 bases, J lost 5 bases, and 20 bases lay in between. Germline CDR1 LNHDA, CDR2 SQIVND (reference sequence). The CDR3 sequence is CASTLGQVAGTEAFF. The CDR3 DNA sequence: TGTGCCAGTACCCTCGGGCAGGTTGCGGGGACTGAAGCTTTCTTT.

This chain links TRBV7-2 with TRBJ2-5; D may be TRBD1 (6 bases). The CDR3 is 15 amino acids. Trimming stripped 4 bases from V and 5 bases from J, with 17 bases between. Germline CDR1 is SGHTA and CDR2 is FQGNSA. CDR3 amino acids: CASSSSHRVGETQYF. As DNA, the CDR3 is TGTGCCAGCAGCTCTTCCCACAGGGTTGGGGAGACCCAGTACTTC. Together with reference TRBV7-2 and TRBJ2-5, the CDR3 gives the full variable domain: GAGVSQSPSNKVTEKGKDVELRCDPISGHTALYWYRQSLGQGLEFLIYFQGNSAPDKSGLPSDRFSAERTGGSVSTLTIQRTQQEDSAVYLCASSSSHRVGETQYFGPGTRLLVL.

This sequence joins TRBV19 and TRBJ2-7; TRBD1 is a possible D gene (5 bases). Looked up from germline, CDR1 is LNHDA and CDR2 is SQIVND (reference sequence). The length of the CDR3 is 14 residues. Trimming removed 3 bases from V and 4 bases from J, with 13 bases in between. CDR3 sequence reads: CASSINTGAYEQYF. The CDR3 DNA follows: TGTGCCAGTAGTATCAATACAGGAGCTTACGAGCAGTACTTC.

The rearrangement joins TRBV5-4 to TRBJ1-2; 8 bases line up with TRBD1. The CDR3 is 16 residues long. Trimming removed 4 bases from V and 2 bases from J; junction bases left unmatched: 10. Germline V gives CDR1 SGHNT, CDR2 YYREEE (reference sequence). CDR3 region: CASSPLDRGGNYGYTF. CDR3 in DNA: TGTGCCAGCAGCCCCCTCGACAGGGGAGGCAACTATGGCTACACCTTC.

The chain couples TRBV6-2 or TRBV6-3 to TRBJ1-1; 7 nucleotides agree with TRBD1. The length of the CDR3 is 12 residues. Germline CDR1 MNHEY, CDR2 SVGEGT. The V gene end was trimmed by 6 bases and the J gene end by 7 bases; junction bases not matched to a gene: 5. The CDR3 spells CASSSGQDEAFF. As DNA, the CDR3 is TGTGCCAGCAGCTCCGGACAGGATGAAGCTTTCTTT.

The V and J genes are TRBV15 and TRBJ1-2; 8 nucleotides line up with TRBD1. The CDR3 is 15 amino acids. The V and J ends lost 6 bases and 1 base, in that order; junction bases with no gene match: 7. CDR1 is LNHNV, CDR2 YYDKDF, per germline (reference sequence). This CDR3 is CATRDRAIRNYGYTF. The DNA for the CDR3 is TGTGCCACCAGGGACAGGGCCATCCGTAACTATGGCTACACCTTC.